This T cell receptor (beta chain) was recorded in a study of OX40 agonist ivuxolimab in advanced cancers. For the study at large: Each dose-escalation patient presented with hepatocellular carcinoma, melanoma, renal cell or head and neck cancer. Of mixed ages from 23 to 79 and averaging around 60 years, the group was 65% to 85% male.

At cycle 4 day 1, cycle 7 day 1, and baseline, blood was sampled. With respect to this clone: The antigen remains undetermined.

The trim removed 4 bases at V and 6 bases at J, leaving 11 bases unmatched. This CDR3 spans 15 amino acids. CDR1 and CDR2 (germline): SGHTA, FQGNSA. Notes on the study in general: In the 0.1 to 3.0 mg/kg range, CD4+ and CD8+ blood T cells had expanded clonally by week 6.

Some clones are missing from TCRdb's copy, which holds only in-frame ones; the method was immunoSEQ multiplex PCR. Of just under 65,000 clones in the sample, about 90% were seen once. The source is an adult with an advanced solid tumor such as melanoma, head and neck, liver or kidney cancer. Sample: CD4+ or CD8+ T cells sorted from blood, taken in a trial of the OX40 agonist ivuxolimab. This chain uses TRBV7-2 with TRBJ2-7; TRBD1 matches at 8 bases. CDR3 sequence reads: CASSSQRTGSGEQYF. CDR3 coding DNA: TGTGCCAGCAGCTCCCAGAGGACAGGGTCGGGCGAGCAGTACTTC. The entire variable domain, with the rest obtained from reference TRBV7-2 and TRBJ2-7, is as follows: GAGVSQSPSNKVTEKGKDVELRCDPISGHTALYWYRQSLGQGLEFLIYFQGNSAPDKSGLPSDRFSAERTGGSVSTLTIQRTQQEDSAVYLCASSSQRTGSGEQYFGPGTRLTVT.